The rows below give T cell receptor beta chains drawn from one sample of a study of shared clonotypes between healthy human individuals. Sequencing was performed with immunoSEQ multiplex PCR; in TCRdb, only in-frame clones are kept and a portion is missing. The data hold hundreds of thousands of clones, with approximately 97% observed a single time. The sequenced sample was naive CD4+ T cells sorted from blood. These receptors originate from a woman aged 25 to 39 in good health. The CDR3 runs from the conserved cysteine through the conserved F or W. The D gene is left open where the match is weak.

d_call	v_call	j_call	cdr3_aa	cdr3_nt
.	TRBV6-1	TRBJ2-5	CASSFARTVVETQYF	TGTGCCAGCAGTTTCGCCAGGACAGTTGTGGAGACCCAGTACTTC
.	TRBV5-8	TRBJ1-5	CASSLGRVGNQPQHF	TGTGCCAGCAGCTTGGGCAGGGTAGGTAATCAGCCCCAGCATTTT
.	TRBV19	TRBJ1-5	CASSIRTEDQPQHF	TGTGCCAGTAGTATAAGGACGGAGGATCAGCCCCAGCATTTT
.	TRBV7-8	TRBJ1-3	CASSLRTLLSGNTIYF	TGTGCCAGCAGCCTAAGGACGCTTCTGTCTGGAAACACCATATATTTT
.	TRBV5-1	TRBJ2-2	CASSLSGETRTGELFF	TGCGCCAGCAGCTTGTCAGGGGAGACGAGAACCGGGGAGCTGTTTTTT
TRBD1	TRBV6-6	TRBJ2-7	CASNKQLQGTDEQYF	TGTGCCAGCAACAAACAACTACAGGGGACCGACGAGCAGTACTTC
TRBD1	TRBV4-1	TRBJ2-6	CASSQPGQLNSGANVLTF	TGCGCCAGCAGCCAACCGGGACAGCTAAACTCTGGGGCCAACGTCCTGACTTTC
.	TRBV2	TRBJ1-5	CASSDMWGGNQPQHF	TGTGCCAGCAGTGATATGTGGGGGGGCAATCAGCCCCAGCATTTT
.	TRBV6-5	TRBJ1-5	CASNQVGESNQPQHF	TGTGCCAGCAACCAGGTGGGGGAAAGCAATCAGCCCCAGCATTTT
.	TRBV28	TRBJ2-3	CASSEAGKPTDTQYF	TGTGCCAGCAGCGAAGCCGGGAAACCCACAGATACGCAGTATTTT
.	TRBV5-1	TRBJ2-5	CASSDTGFMETQYF	TGCGCCAGCAGCGACACAGGGTTCATGGAGACCCAGTACTTC
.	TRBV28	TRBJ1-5	CASSPGPANQPQHF	TGTGCCAGCAGCCCTGGGCCCGCCAATCAGCCCCAGCATTTT
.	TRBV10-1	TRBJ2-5	CASSRQDQETQYF	TGCGCCAGCAGTCGACAGGACCAAGAGACCCAGTACTTC
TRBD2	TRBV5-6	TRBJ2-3	CASSLASTSGDTQYF	TGTGCCAGCAGCTTGGCCAGTACTAGCGGAGATACGCAGTATTTT
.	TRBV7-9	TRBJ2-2	CASTEKGTGELFF	TGTGCCAGCACGGAAAAGGGCACCGGGGAGCTGTTTTTT
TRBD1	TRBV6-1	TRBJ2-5	CASRQGETQYF	TGTGCCAGCCGACAGGGAGAGACCCAGTACTTC
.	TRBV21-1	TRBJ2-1	CASSKRKLAGESSYNEQFF	TGTGCCAGCAGCAAGAGGAAACTAGCGGGAGAGAGCTCCTACAATGAGCAGTTCTTC
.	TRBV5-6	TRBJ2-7	CASSLGGISSYEQYF	TGTGCCAGCAGCTTGGGAGGGATTAGCTCCTACGAGCAGTACTTC
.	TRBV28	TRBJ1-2	CASSQGLYGYTF	TGTGCCAGCAGTCAGGGTCTCTATGGCTACACCTTC